Listed below are T cell receptor beta chains from one sample, sequenced in a study of cytomegalovirus exposure and HLA in healthy donors. Using immunoSEQ multiplex PCR, the repertoire was profiled, and TCRdb retains in-frame clones only, with some absent. The sample consists of 150,000 to 250,000 clones, 70% to 85% of them appearing once. Input material: PBMCs. These TCRs come from a woman under 40 in good health and CMV-seropositive. CDR3s include the opening cysteine and the closing phenylalanine or tryptophan. D genes are given only for firm matches. Clone size is given for some rows only: seen once, a few or many times, or a class if the clone is expanded.

NA | NA | TRBJ2-7 | TRBV5-6 | TGTGCCAGCAGCTTTTACGGGAGCTCCTACGAGCAGTACTTC | CASSFYGSSYEQYF
NA | NA | TRBJ2-4 | TRBV18 | TGTGCCAGCTCACCATCTACAGCTGAAAACATTCAGTACTTC | CASSPSTAENIQYF
NA | TRBD1 | TRBJ1-2 | TRBV5-4 | TGTGCCAGCAGCTTGGAACGGCGCCAGGGGGATGGCTACACCTTC | CASSLERRQGDGYTF
NA | TRBD2 | TRBJ2-7 | TRBV7-6 | TGTGCCAGCAGCTCAGAGGCTAGCGGACCCTACGAGCAGTACTTC | CASSSEASGPYEQYF
NA | TRBD1 | TRBJ1-1 | TRBV6-6 | TGTGCCAGCAGTTACACAGGGGACGACACTGAAGCTTTCTTT | CASSYTGDDTEAFF
NA | NA | TRBJ2-1 | TRBV19 | TGTGCCAGTACCACCGACAGGGAGGATAATGAGCAGTTCTTC | CASTTDREDNEQFF
NA | TRBD2 | TRBJ2-3 | TRBV27 | TGTGCCAGCAGTTTATCGAGGGGACTAGCGGGAGGGGCGGATACGCAGTATTTT | CASSLSRGLAGGADTQYF
NA | NA | TRBJ1-2 | TRBV29-1 | TGCAGCGACGTGACAGTTAACTATGGCTACACCTTC | CSDVTVNYGYTF
once | NA | TRBJ2-1 | TRBV6-6 | TGTGCCAGCACCTCCTTCAGGCGGGAACATGAGCAGTTCTTC | CASTSFRREHEQFF
NA | NA | TRBJ2-1 | TRBV18 | TGTGCCAGCTCATATTTGAATGAGCAGTTCTTC | CASSYLNEQFF
NA | TRBD2 | TRBJ2-7 | TRBV7-9 | TGTGCCAGCAGCCCGGGACTAGCGGGCACCTACGAGCAGTACTTC | CASSPGLAGTYEQYF
NA | TRBD2 | TRBJ2-1 | TRBV27 | TGTGCCAGCAGTTTCCTGATAGCGGGAGGTAATGAGCAGTTCTTC | CASSFLIAGGNEQFF
NA | TRBD2 | TRBJ2-1 | TRBV28 | TGTGCCAGCAGTTTGCTAGCGGGAGGGCCCGTTGAGCAGTTCTTC | CASSLLAGGPVEQFF
NA | NA | TRBJ2-3 | TRBV7-9 | TGTGCCAGCAGCTTATCTGCGGGACGAAGCACAGATACGCAGTATTTT | CASSLSAGRSTDTQYF
NA | NA | TRBJ2-6 | TRBV5-8 | TGTGCCAGCAGCTTGGGGGGCCTAGGGTCTGGGGCCAACGTCCTGACTTTC | CASSLGGLGSGANVLTF
NA | TRBD2 | TRBJ2-5 | TRBV5-1 | TGCGCCAGCAGCTGGCCCGACGGGGGGTCGAGCGGGAGGTACGAGAGGGTGGAGACCCAGTACTTC | CASSWPDGGSSGRYERVETQYF
NA | NA | TRBJ2-7 | TRBV6-5 | TGTGCCAGCAGTTACGGAGGGATAAAATTCAACGAGCAGTACTTC | CASSYGGIKFNEQYF
NA | TRBD2 | TRBJ2-3 | TRBV2 | TGTGCCAGCAGTGAACTAGGGAGCGGGAGGGTTACAGATACGCAGTATTTT | CASSELGSGRVTDTQYF
NA | TRBD2 | TRBJ2-3 | TRBV5-1 | TGCGCCAGCAGCTCGTGGACTAGCGGGAGTGATACGCAGTATTTT | CASSSWTSGSDTQYF
NA | NA | TRBJ2-2 | TRBV27 | TGTGCCAGCAGTTTAAGACCAGGAGGAAAGAACACCGGGGAGCTGTTTTTT | CASSLRPGGKNTGELFF
NA | NA | TRBJ2-1 | TRBV2 | TGTGCCAGCAGTGAGTTGAATAGAGCGGCTTCTTCCTACAATGAGCAGTTCTTC | CASSELNRAASSYNEQFF
few | NA | TRBJ2-1 | TRBV19 | TGTGCCAGTAGTATAGTTGGTGCAGGCCACCAGCAGTTCTTC | CASSIVGAGHQQFF
NA | TRBD1 | TRBJ2-5 | TRBV5-5 | TGTGCCAGCAGCTTGGAGGGACAGGGGTCGGTGGCCCAGTACTTC | CASSLEGQGSVAQYF
NA | TRBD1 | TRBJ1-2 | TRBV30 | TGTGCCTGGAGTGTACACCAGACAGGGCCATATGGCTACACCTTC | CAWSVHQTGPYGYTF
NA | TRBD1 | TRBJ2-1 | TRBV30 | TGTGCCTGGGTGCCGGACAGGGTGTACAATGAGCAGTTCTTC | CAWVPDRVYNEQFF
NA | NA | TRBJ2-7 | TRBV19 | TGTGCCAGTAGTGTTTCGTCCTCCGAGCAGTACTTC | CASSVSSSEQYF
NA | NA | TRBJ2-1 | TRBV20-1 | TGCAGTGCTTCCCCAGGGTATGAGCAGTTCTTC | CSASPGYEQFF
NA | TRBD1 | TRBJ1-1 | TRBV6-5 | TGTGCCAGCAGTTACTCGTGGGACAGCAGAGAAGCTTTCTTT | CASSYSWDSREAFF
NA | TRBD1 | TRBJ1-5 | TRBV2 | TGTGCCAGCTTAAGAGGGACAGGTATCAATCAGCCCCAGCATTTT | CASLRGTGINQPQHF
NA | TRBD1 | TRBJ2-7 | TRBV27 | TGTGCCAGCAAGCGGACAGGGCCTGCATACGAGCAGTACTTC | CASKRTGPAYEQYF
NA | NA | TRBJ2-1 | TRBV7-9 | TGTGCCAGCAGCCCCATGCGAGGGAATGAGCAGTTCTTC | CASSPMRGNEQFF
NA | TRBD1 | TRBJ1-1 | TRBV13 | TGTGCCAGCAGCACCCAACAGGGGTGGAGTGAAGCTTTCTTT | CASSTQQGWSEAFF
NA | NA | TRBJ2-7 | TRBV4-1 | TGCGCCAGCAGCCAAGGCGCGGCGGCCGGTGGGGAGCAGTACTTC | CASSQGAAAGGEQYF
few | NA | TRBJ2-2 | TRBV13 | TGTGCCAGCAGCCCGTACACCGGGGAGCTGTTTTTT | CASSPYTGELFF
NA | NA | TRBJ1-1 | TRBV6-5 | TGTGCCAGCAGTTACCTTTTTGGAGGGGCGAACACTGAAGCTTTCTTT | CASSYLFGGANTEAFF
NA | TRBD2 | TRBJ2-1 | TRBV7-2 | TGTGCCAGCAGCTGGGGACTACGGGATGAGCAGTTCTTC | CASSWGLRDEQFF
NA | NA | TRBJ1-2 | TRBV27 | TGTGCCAGCAGTTTATCAGGGGGATTCTATGGCTACACCTTC | CASSLSGGFYGYTF
NA | TRBD2 | TRBJ2-2 | TRBV28 | TGTGCCAGCAGCGCATCGGGACTAGTGGCCGGGGAGCTGTTTTTT | CASSASGLVAGELFF
NA | TRBD1 | TRBJ1-2 | TRBV29-1 | TGCAGCGGCGGGACAGACTATAACTATGGCTACACCTTC | CSGGTDYNYGYTF